This is a list of T cell receptor beta chains from one sample in a study of cytomegalovirus exposure and HLA in healthy donors. Assay used: immunoSEQ multiplex PCR; TCRdb lists only in-frame clones, some missing. The table shows some 150,000 clones, with approximately 80% occurring only once. The sample consisted of PBMCs. The receptors come from a man aged 18 to 35 in good health and CMV-seropositive. The CDR3 runs from the conserved cysteine through the conserved F or W. Fields, in order: D gene, V gene, CDR3 length, J gene, clone size, CDR3 DNA, CDR3 protein. The D gene is left open where the match is weak. Clone size appears in some rows only: once, few, many, or a class for an expanded clone.

TRBD1	TRBV5-1	16	TRBJ1-1	-	TGCGCCAGCAGCTTGACGGGACAGCGACCGAACACTGAAGCTTTCTTT	CASSLTGQRPNTEAFF
TRBD2	TRBV6-5	16	TRBJ2-2	-	TGTGCCAGCAGTTTTTTAGCGGGGGGCCCCACCGGGGAGCTGTTTTTT	CASSFLAGGPTGELFF
-	TRBV11-2	13	TRBJ1-2	-	TGTGCCAGCAGCCGACTCCTCACGAATGGCTACACCTTC	CASSRLLTNGYTF
-	TRBV6-1	15	TRBJ1-2	-	TGTGCCAGCAGTAGGACAGAACGTCGAAACTATGGCTACACCTTC	CASSRTERRNYGYTF
TRBD1	TRBV5-1	14	TRBJ1-1	-	TGCGCCAGCAGCCATTACAGGGGTGGCACTGAAGCTTTCTTT	CASSHYRGGTEAFF
-	TRBV28	15	TRBJ1-6	-	TGTGCCAGCAGTTTATTAGCAGGGACTGATTCACCCCTCCACTTT	CASSLLAGTDSPLHF
-	TRBV4-1	15	TRBJ1-5	once	TGCGCCAGCAGCCAGGGGAGGGGGAGAGGACAGCCCCAGCATTTT	CASSQGRGRGQPQHF
-	TRBV7-9	13	TRBJ1-1	-	TGTGCCAGCAGCTTAGACGGGGGACCTGAAGCTTTCTTT	CASSLDGGPEAFF
-	TRBV27	14	TRBJ2-7	-	TGTGCCAGCAGTCCTGGGAGGAGCTCCTACGAGCAGTACTTC	CASSPGRSSYEQYF
TRBD1	TRBV30	13	TRBJ1-2	-	TGTGCCTGGAGCGCAGGGGGCGACTATGGCTACACCTTC	CAWSAGGDYGYTF
-	TRBV19	15	TRBJ1-4	-	TGTGCCAGTAGCAGCCAACAGGCAACTAATGAAAAACTGTTTTTT	CASSSQQATNEKLFF
TRBD1	TRBV18	18	TRBJ2-6	-	TGTGCCAGCTCACCCGTGACAGGGGCTAGCTCTGGGGCCAACGTCCTGACTTTC	CASSPVTGASSGANVLTF
-	TRBV4-1	17	TRBJ2-3	-	TGCGCCAGCAGCCAAGAGCCGCCCAGGTCTAGCACAGATACGCAGTATTTT	CASSQEPPRSSTDTQYF
-	TRBV7-9	16	TRBJ1-6	-	TGTGCCAGCAGCTCCCCCGTGAGCTCCTATAATTCACCCCTCCACTTT	CASSSPVSSYNSPLHF
-	TRBV29-1	10	TRBJ1-1	-	TGCAGCGTTGGAGCGGGAGGAGCTTTCTTT	CSVGAGGAFF
-	TRBV5-1	14	TRBJ1-4	-	TGCGCCTCCAGAGAGGTTGCAACTAATGAAAAACTGTTTTTT	CASREVATNEKLFF
-	TRBV19	16	TRBJ1-3	-	TGTGCCAGTAGTGAGGGCGAGGTCAGCTCTGGAAACACCATATATTTT	CASSEGEVSSGNTIYF
-	TRBV11-3	15	TRBJ2-2	-	TGTGCCAGCAGCTTAGACAGAACGAACACCGGGGAGCTGTTTTTT	CASSLDRTNTGELFF
-	TRBV10-3	16	TRBJ2-1	-	TGTGCCATCAGTGAGAAAGGGGCGGGGAATTACAATGAGCAGTTCTTC	CAISEKGAGNYNEQFF
TRBD1	TRBV11-2	15	TRBJ1-4	-	TGTGCCAGCAGCTTAGGTCACAGGGGGGTGGAAAAACTGTTTTTT	CASSLGHRGVEKLFF
TRBD1	TRBV5-1	14	TRBJ1-6	-	TGCGCCAGCAGCCCTGACAGGGCGGATTCACCCCTCCACTTT	CASSPDRADSPLHF
-	TRBV21-1	12	TRBJ2-1	-	TGTGCCGGAGTTCCTATCTACAATGAGCAGTTCTTC	CAGVPIYNEQFF
-	TRBV7-7	13	TRBJ2-1	few	TGTGCCAGCAGCCGGGACATCTACAATGAGCAGTTCTTC	CASSRDIYNEQFF
-	TRBV7-9	15	TRBJ1-5	-	TGTGCCAGCAGCTTTGGGGGCTATAGCAATCAGCCCCAGCATTTT	CASSFGGYSNQPQHF
TRBD1	TRBV19	14	TRBJ1-1	-	TGTGCCAGTAGTATGGACAGGGGGGCCACTGAAGCTTTCTTT	CASSMDRGATEAFF
-	TRBV4-1	14	TRBJ2-7	few	TGCGCCAGCAGCCAAGGTCAGGGGACTAATGAGCAGTACTTC	CASSQGQGTNEQYF
-	TRBV7-2	13	TRBJ1-2	-	TGTGCCAGCAGCTTAGGTGGGAGCTATGGCTACACCTTC	CASSLGGSYGYTF
-	TRBV4-2	14	TRBJ2-3	-	TGTGCCAGCAGCCAAGATACGGGCACAGATACGCAGTATTTT	CASSQDTGTDTQYF
TRBD2	TRBV4-1	17	TRBJ2-7	-	TGCGCCAGCAGCCAAGATACGACTAGCGGGAGATACAACGAGCAGTACTTC	CASSQDTTSGRYNEQYF
-	TRBV5-4	14	TRBJ1-2	-	TGTGCCAGCAGCTTGTCGGGGAGAAACTATGGCTACACCTTC	CASSLSGRNYGYTF
-	TRBV7-9	15	TRBJ1-2	-	TGTGCCAGCAGCTCTACTTTTGGGACTGGCTATGGCTACACCTTC	CASSSTFGTGYGYTF
TRBD2	TRBV5-8	14	TRBJ2-1	-	TGTGCCAGCGGGAGCGGGAGCTCCTACAATGAGCAGTTCTTC	CASGSGSSYNEQFF
-	TRBV4-2	17	TRBJ2-6	-	TGTGCCAGCAGCCAAGCGCACGGCGACTCTGGGGCCAACGGCCTGACTTTC	CASSQAHGDSGANGLTF
TRBD2	TRBV9	15	TRBJ2-1	-	TGTGCCAGCAGCGGCGGGACTAGCGGTCTAGGTGAGCAGTTCTTC	CASSGGTSGLGEQFF
-	TRBV18	14	TRBJ1-5	-	TGTGCCAGCTCACCAGCACAGAACAATCAGCCCCAGCATTTT	CASSPAQNNQPQHF
-	TRBV6-1	15	TRBJ1-1	-	TGTGCCAGCAGTGAATGGGGGGGGATGAACACTGAAGCTTTCTTT	CASSEWGGMNTEAFF
TRBD2	TRBV6-5	15	TRBJ2-2	few	TGTGCCAGCTTGCGGGGGGTTACGCACACCGGGGAGCTGTTTTTT	CASLRGVTHTGELFF
-	TRBV5-6	13	TRBJ2-7	-	TGTGCCAGCAGCGCGGACAGCTCCTACGAGCAGTACTTC	CASSADSSYEQYF
-	TRBV4-2	14	TRBJ1-2	-	TGTGCCAGCAGCCAGTCCAGGGGTAGCTATGGCTACACCTTC	CASSQSRGSYGYTF
-	TRBV9	14	TRBJ2-7	-	TGTGCCAGCAGCCTAGGGGGGGGGACCTACGAGCAGTACTTC	CASSLGGGTYEQYF
TRBD1	TRBV25-1	15	TRBJ1-5	-	TGTGCCAGCAGTGCGGGACAGGGTATCGATCAGCCCCAGCATTTT	CASSAGQGIDQPQHF
TRBD1	TRBV5-6	16	TRBJ1-6	-	TGTGCCAGCAGCTTCGGGACAGGGTCAAATAATTCACCCCTCCACTTT	CASSFGTGSNNSPLHF
TRBD2	TRBV4-2	15	TRBJ2-3	-	TGTGCCAGCGGGGGACGGGGGGGAGACACAGATACGCAGTATTTT	CASGGRGGDTDTQYF
-	TRBV10-3	15	TRBJ2-2	-	TGTGCCATCAGTGGGAAGGGGGCGAACACCGGGGAGCTGTTTTTT	CAISGKGANTGELFF
-	TRBV6-6	10	TRBJ1-1	-	TGTGCCAGCAAGGGGCGTGAAGCTTTCTTT	CASKGREAFF
TRBD2	TRBV7-2	13	TRBJ2-7	-	TGTGCCAGCAGCTCCGGACTAGGCTACGAGCAGTACTTC	CASSSGLGYEQYF
TRBD1	TRBV18	15	TRBJ1-3	-	TGTGCCAGCTCGCCGGGACAGTCTACTGGAAACACCATATATTTT	CASSPGQSTGNTIYF
TRBD2	TRBV5-6	15	TRBJ2-7	-	TGTGCCAGCAGCTTCGGTAGCGGGGCCTCCTACGAGCAGTACTTC	CASSFGSGASYEQYF
-	TRBV5-1	14	TRBJ2-3	-	TGCGCCAGCACCCTTGGCACCTTTCAGGATACGCAGTATTTT	CASTLGTFQDTQYF
-	TRBV19	15	TRBJ2-3	few	TGTGCCAGTAGTACCCGAGTAATCAGGGGAGATACGCAGTATTTT	CASSTRVIRGDTQYF
-	TRBV9	15	TRBJ2-7	-	TGTGCCAGCAGCGTAGGCGGCAGTAGAGAATACGAGCAGTACTTC	CASSVGGSREYEQYF
-	TRBV7-9	13	TRBJ2-7	-	TGTGCCAGCAGCCGCGGGAACCCCTACGAGCAGTACTTC	CASSRGNPYEQYF
TRBD2	TRBV7-8	16	TRBJ2-1	-	TGTGCCAGCAGCTTAGCGTTAAGCGGGGGCACGAATGAGCAGTTCTTC	CASSLALSGGTNEQFF
-	TRBV6-5	14	TRBJ2-7	once	TGTGCCAGCAGAAGCAGAGGTGACCCCTACGAGCAGTACTTC	CASRSRGDPYEQYF
-	TRBV6-5	15	TRBJ2-3	-	TGTGCCAGCAGTTACAAGACGGGGAGCACAGATACGCAGTATTTT	CASSYKTGSTDTQYF
-	TRBV29-1	13	TRBJ1-1	-	TGCAGCGTTGAGAGACAGCTAAACACTGAAGCTTTCTTT	CSVERQLNTEAFF
TRBD1	TRBV27	15	TRBJ2-2	-	TGTGCCAGCAGTCCGGACAGGGCGAGCACCGGGGAGCTGTTTTTT	CASSPDRASTGELFF
-	TRBV7-8	15	TRBJ2-1	-	TGTGCCAGCAGCTCGCCTCCCGGTGCCTACAATGAGCAGTTCTTC	CASSSPPGAYNEQFF
-	TRBV5-1	16	TRBJ2-7	-	TGCGCCAGCAGCACCGGGCCAGGTGGCGTGGAGGTCGAGCAGTACTTC	CASSTGPGGVEVEQYF